What follows describes a single T cell receptor beta chain. What it binds is not known. The sample has other DNA sequences that encode this CDR3 too. V was shortened by 3 bases and J by 4 bases, with 10 bases between the two germline ends. Germline V gene lookup returns CDR1 LGHNA and CDR2 YNFKEQ. This CDR3 spans 13 amino acids. The data were taken from a study of cytomegalovirus exposure and HLA in healthy donors. Points from the study as a whole: Some V segments (TRBV6-2 and TRBV6-3 among them) were excluded as indistinguishable. TCR beta V segments were, for the most part, productive about 87% or about 30% of the time in an earlier analysis.

Vbeta (60) and Jbeta (13) primers were used in the PCR. The repertoire was sequenced with immunoSEQ multiplex PCR; TCRdb's copy has only in-frame clones and lacks some. The sample records approximately 95,000 clones, about 78% being singletons. The sequence was collected from a middle-aged woman in good health and CMV-seropositive. Sequences were obtained from PBMCs. This rearrangement joins TRBV4-2 to TRBJ2-7; tentatively, D is TRBD2 (6 bases). CDR3 nucleotide sequence: TGTGCCAGCAGCCAGGGAGGTACTTACGAGCAGTACTTC. Protein: CASSQGGTYEQYF.